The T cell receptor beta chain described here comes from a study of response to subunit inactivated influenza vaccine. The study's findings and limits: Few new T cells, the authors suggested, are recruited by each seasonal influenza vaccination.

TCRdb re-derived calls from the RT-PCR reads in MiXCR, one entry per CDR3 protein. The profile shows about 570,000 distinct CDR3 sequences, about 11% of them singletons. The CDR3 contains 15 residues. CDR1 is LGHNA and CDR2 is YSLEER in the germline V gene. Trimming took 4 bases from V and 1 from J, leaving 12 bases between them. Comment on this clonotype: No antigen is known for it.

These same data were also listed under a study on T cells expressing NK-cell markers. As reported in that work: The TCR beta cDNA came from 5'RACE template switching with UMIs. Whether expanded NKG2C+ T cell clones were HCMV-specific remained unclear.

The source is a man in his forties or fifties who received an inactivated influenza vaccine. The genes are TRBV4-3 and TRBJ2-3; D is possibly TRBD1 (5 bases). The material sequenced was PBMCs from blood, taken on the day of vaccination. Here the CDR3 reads CASSRRQSRTDTQYF. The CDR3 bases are TGCGCCAGCAGCCGTCGACAGAGTCGCACAGATACGCAGTATTTT.